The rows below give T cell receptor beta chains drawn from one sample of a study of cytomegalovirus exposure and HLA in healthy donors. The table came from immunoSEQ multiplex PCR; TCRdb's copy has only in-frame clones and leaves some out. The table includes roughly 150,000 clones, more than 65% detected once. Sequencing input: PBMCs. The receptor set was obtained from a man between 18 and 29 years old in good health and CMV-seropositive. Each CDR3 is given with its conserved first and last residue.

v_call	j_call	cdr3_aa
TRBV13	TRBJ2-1	CASSLGWGGDNEQFF
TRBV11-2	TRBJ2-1	CASSFLLSAGGEQFF
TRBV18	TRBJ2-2	CASSPTGNTGELFF
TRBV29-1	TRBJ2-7	CSVTGGYEQYF
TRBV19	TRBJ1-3	CASSKPGQSSGNTIYF
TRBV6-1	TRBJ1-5	CATRGATLSNQPQHF
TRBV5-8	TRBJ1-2	CARRGDNYGYTF
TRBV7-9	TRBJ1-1	CASSPGIRGIGAFF
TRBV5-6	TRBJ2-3	CASSGRGGPDTQYF
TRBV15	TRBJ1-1	CATSTRTGMGTEAFF
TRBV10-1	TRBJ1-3	CASSESTVTGNTIYF
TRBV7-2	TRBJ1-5	CASSLYQSNQPQHF
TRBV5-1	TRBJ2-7	CASSGDRGPYEQYF
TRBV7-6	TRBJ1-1	CASSSNRANTEAFF
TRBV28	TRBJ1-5	CASTKFRDDRSQPQHF
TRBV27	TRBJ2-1	CASSLEPRLAVSYNEQFF
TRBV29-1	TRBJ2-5	CSGTSGGAVMRETQYF
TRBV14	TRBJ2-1	CASSLSGNEQFF
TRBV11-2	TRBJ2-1	CASSFPEGLNEQFF
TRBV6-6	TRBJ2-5	CASSYGTSQETQYF
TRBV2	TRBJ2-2	CASYPLAVGTGELFF
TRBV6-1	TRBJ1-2	CASSEDRGGYTF